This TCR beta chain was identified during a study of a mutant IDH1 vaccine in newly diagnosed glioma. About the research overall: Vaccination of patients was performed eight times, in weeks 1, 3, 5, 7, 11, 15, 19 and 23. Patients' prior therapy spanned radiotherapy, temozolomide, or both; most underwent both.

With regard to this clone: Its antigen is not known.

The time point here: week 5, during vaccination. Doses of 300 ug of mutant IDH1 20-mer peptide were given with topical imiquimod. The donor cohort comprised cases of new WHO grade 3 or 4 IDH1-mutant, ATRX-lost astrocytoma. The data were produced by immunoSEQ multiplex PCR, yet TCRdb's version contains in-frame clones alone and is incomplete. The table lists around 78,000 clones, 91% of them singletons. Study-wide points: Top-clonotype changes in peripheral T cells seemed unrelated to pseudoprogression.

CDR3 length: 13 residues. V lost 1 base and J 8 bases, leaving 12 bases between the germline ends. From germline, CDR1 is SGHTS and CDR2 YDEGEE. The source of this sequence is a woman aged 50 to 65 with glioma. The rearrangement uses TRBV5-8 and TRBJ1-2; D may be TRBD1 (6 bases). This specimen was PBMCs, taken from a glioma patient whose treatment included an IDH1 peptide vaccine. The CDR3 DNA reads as TGTGCCAGCAGCTTGCTGGGGGCGGAAGGCTACACCTTC. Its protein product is CASSLLGAEGYTF. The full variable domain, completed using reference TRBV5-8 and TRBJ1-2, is EAGVTQSPTHLIKTRGQQATLRCSPISGHTSVYWYQQALGLGLQFLLWYDEGEERNRGNFPPRFSGRQFPNYSSELNVNALELEDSALYLCASSLLGAEGYTFGSGTRLTVV.